The present T cell receptor (beta chain) was sequenced within a study of cytomegalovirus exposure and HLA in healthy donors. Across the study: A prior study identified just under 120 million unique TCR beta sequences from 180 million or so T cells. General observations from the study: Later examination showed HLA-associated TCR beta chains had greater clonal expansion than equally common others.

CDR1 and CDR2 from the germline V gene are SEHNR and FQNEAQ (reference sequence). After removal of 4 bases from V and 1 base from J, the junction contained 12 bases not matched to a gene. The CDR3 sequence is 19 residues long. PCR was performed using 60 Vbeta and 13 Jbeta primers. Some clones are missing from TCRdb's copy, which holds only in-frame ones; the method was immunoSEQ multiplex PCR. This table has about 140,000 clones, 73% appearing once. Comment on this clone: The antigen remains undetermined.

This rearrangement joins TRBV7-9 to TRBJ2-2; 10 bases fit TRBD1. Sequenced sample: PBMCs. The TCR was taken from a woman aged 40 to 49 in good health and CMV-seronegative. This CDR3 reads CASSSTRLWDRGNTGELFF. Written as DNA, the CDR3 is TGTGCCAGCAGCTCTACCCGTCTCTGGGACAGGGGGAACACCGGGGAGCTGTTTTTT.